The 28 T cell receptor beta chains below all came from one sample that was sequenced in a study of cytomegalovirus exposure and HLA in healthy donors. The PCR made use of 60 Vbeta and 13 Jbeta primers. Here immunoSEQ multiplex PCR was the method, and the copy in TCRdb shows in-frame clones only, minus some. Recorded here are 100,000 to 150,000 clones; the top ten clones represent roughly 2%. Sequencing was carried out using PBMCs. The receptors originated from a man aged 40-55 years in good health and CMV-seronegative.

V is TRBV6-5 and J is TRBJ2-7; 7 bases agree with TRBD1. The germline V gene encodes CDR1 MNHEY and CDR2 SVGAGI. With V trimmed by 6 bases and J by 5 bases, 7 bases remained unmatched. This CDR3 has 13 amino acids. In nucleotides, the CDR3 is TGTGCCAGCAGCCCGACAGGGATCCACGAGCAGTACTTC. Encoded protein: CASSPTGIHEQYF.

This chain joins TRBV14 and TRBJ2-7; 11 positions match TRBD1. V dropped 4 bases and J dropped 6; count of bases not matched to a gene: 8. The CDR3 spans 15 residues. Per germline, CDR1 SGHDN and CDR2 FVKESK. CDR3 protein: CASSPLPGQGGEQYF. The CDR3 bases are TGTGCCAGCAGCCCGTTACCGGGACAGGGGGGCGAGCAGTACTTC. The whole variable domain, remainder taken from reference TRBV14 and TRBJ2-7, is EAGVTQFPSHSVIEKGQTVTLRCDPISGHDNLYWYRRVMGKEIKFLLHFVKESKQDESGMPNNRFLAERTGGTYSTLKVQPAELEDSGVYFCASSPLPGQGGEQYFGPGTRLTVT.

This chain connects TRBV5-1 to TRBJ2-7; D gene ambiguous. Germline values: CDR1 SGHRS, CDR2 YFSETQ. Trimming took off 1 base at V and 0 bases at J, with 11 bases between the two ends. The CDR3 is 15 residues long. CDR3 DNA sequence: TGCGCCAGCAGCTTGTTGGTAGCTGGCTCCTACGAGCAGTACTTC. Its protein product is CASSLLVAGSYEQYF.

The chain uses TRBV7-9 and TRBJ2-5; 8 bases fit TRBD2. This CDR3 is 12 amino acids long. Germline V lookup: CDR1 SEHNR, CDR2 FQNEAQ (reference sequence). After removal of 3 bases from V and 14 bases from J, the junction contained 8 bases not matched to a gene. The CDR3: CASSLDSGTNYF. The CDR3 bases are TGTGCCAGCAGCTTGGATAGCGGGACCAATTACTTC.

The chain uses TRBV10-2 and TRBJ1-2; TRBD1 agrees at 9 bases. The V segment lost 7 bases and the J segment 4 bases; nucleotides outside the gene matches: 4. Germline assignment: CDR1 WSHSY and CDR2 SAAADI. The CDR3 is 13 residues long. The CDR3 reads CASTTGGVYGYTF. Here the CDR3 DNA reads TGCGCCAGCACAACAGGGGGCGTCTATGGCTACACCTTC.

This chain connects TRBV7-2 to TRBJ2-7, with D possibly TRBD1 on 6 matching bases. The CDR3 extends over 16 amino acids. CDR1 and CDR2 (germline): SGHTA, FQGNSA. V was shortened by 5 bases and J by 5 bases, with 22 bases between the two germline ends. CDR3 bases: TGTGCCAGCAGCCACCTCAGTGACAGGCTAGAAAACGAGCAGTACTTC. Translation gives CASSHLSDRLENEQYF.

In regard to this clone: The sample holds other DNA sequences that translate to the same CDR3. This chain uses TRBV7-3 with TRBJ2-7, with TRBD1 matching 8 bases. CDR3 length: 12 amino acids. From germline, CDR1 is SGHTA and CDR2 FQGTGA. V gave up 5 bases and J gave up 9 bases; unmatched junction bases: 6. This CDR3 reads CASSMSGGVQYF. In DNA form, the CDR3 reads TGTGCCAGCAGCATGTCAGGGGGCGTGCAGTACTTC.

This chain uses TRBV5-1 with TRBJ2-1; 9 bases agree with TRBD2. The trim removed 3 bases at V and 1 base at J, leaving 8 bases unmatched. The CDR3 covers 17 residues. Germline V gene lookup returns CDR1 SGHRS and CDR2 YFSETQ. In DNA form, the CDR3 reads TGCGCCAGCAGCTCTAAGGCGGGAGGGCGGTCCTACAATGAGCAGTTCTTC. This translates into CASSSKAGGRSYNEQFF.

The gene calls are TRBV7-9 and TRBJ2-7; 7 bases agree with TRBD2. The V gene end was trimmed by 3 bases and the J gene end by 3 bases; junction bases not matched to a gene: 11. The CDR3 runs 16 residues. The V gene's germline CDR1 is SEHNR and CDR2 FQNEAQ (reference sequence). CDR3 sequence: CASSFRVRAGVYEQYF. The CDR3 DNA reads TGTGCCAGCAGCTTCCGGGTGAGGGCGGGAGTCTACGAGCAGTACTTC.

In DNA form, the CDR3 reads TGTGCCAGCAGCTATACATCGGAGGGAGGCTACACCTTC. This gives the protein CASSYTSEGGYTF. The rearrangement uses TRBV5-4 and TRBJ1-2; D remains ambiguous. Trimming removed 3 bases from V and 8 bases from J, with 14 bases in between. The CDR3 is 13 residues long. Germline V lookup: CDR1 SGHNT, CDR2 YYREEE (reference sequence).

V gene TRBV9 combines with J gene TRBJ2-1; TRBD2 matches 13 bases. The ends lost 1 base at V and 9 bases at J; junction bases unmatched: 19. This CDR3 region has 20 residues. The germline V gene encodes CDR1 SGDLS and CDR2 YYNGEE. CDR3 region: CASSVPKRAGTSGNLGEQFF. CDR3 in DNA: TGTGCCAGCAGCGTACCCAAGCGCGCGGGGACTAGCGGGAACCTGGGTGAGCAGTTCTTC.

The V and J genes are TRBV5-1 and TRBJ2-7, with D possibly being TRBD1 (6 bases). V dropped 0 bases and J dropped 2 bases, with 12 bases sitting between them. This CDR3 has 15 residues. Germline CDR1 is SGHRS and CDR2 is YFSETQ. CDR3 nucleotide sequence: TGCGCCAGCAGCTTGGTCGCAGGGGAGACCTACGAGCAGTACTTC. Translation: CASSLVAGETYEQYF.

This chain connects TRBV4-1 to TRBJ2-5, with 12 positions matching TRBD2. With the DNA end fitting TRBJ2-7 better, the J assignment may be wrong. The germline CDR1 and CDR2 sequences are MGHRA and YSYEKL. The CDR3 runs to 15 residues. CDR3 DNA: TGCGCCAGCAGCCCCAGGACTAGCGGGATCTACGAGCAGTACTTC. It encodes CASSPRTSGIYEQYF.

V usage is TRBV7-2 and J usage is TRBJ2-5; D is unclear. The germline V and J ends were trimmed by 4 bases and 6 bases, with 9 bases remaining between them. The germline gives CDR1 SGHTA, CDR2 FQGNSA. This CDR3 is 12 amino acids long. CDR3 nucleotides: TGTGCCAGCAGCTCCGGAGTTAAGACCCAGTACTTC. It codes for CASSSGVKTQYF.

The genes are TRBV6-5 and TRBJ2-5; TRBD1 matches at 7 bases. The V segment lost 5 bases and the J segment 3 bases; nucleotides outside the gene matches: 9. The CDR3 covers 15 residues. Germline V CDR1 and CDR2: MNHEY, SVGAGI. The CDR3 loop is CASSLTGRSKETQYF. In nucleotides, the CDR3 is TGTGCCAGCAGTCTGACAGGGAGAAGTAAAGAGACCCAGTACTTC.

V gene TRBV18 combines with J gene TRBJ1-1; TRBD1 is a possible D gene (6 bases). The CDR3 length is 14 residues. Germline V gives CDR1 KGHSH, CDR2 LQKENI. V lost 3 bases and J lost 3, with 11 bases in between. The CDR3 loop reads CASSPNRVDTEAFF. In DNA, the CDR3 is TGTGCCAGCTCACCTAACAGGGTCGACACTGAAGCTTTCTTT.

The V and J genes are TRBV6-1 and TRBJ1-2; TRBD1 matches 8 bases. V lost 2 bases, J lost 3 bases, and 5 bases stayed unmatched. This CDR3 region has 15 residues. Germline V lookup: CDR1 MNHNS, CDR2 SASEGT. This CDR3 is CASSEPGQVHYGYTF. The CDR3 region has the DNA TGTGCCAGCAGTGAACCGGGACAGGTGCACTATGGCTACACCTTC.

The chain carries TRBV18 and TRBJ1-1, with D maybe TRBD1 (5 bases). Trimming cost V 2 bases and J 8 bases, with 12 bases left between them. Germline V CDR1 and CDR2: KGHSH, LQKENI. This CDR3 has 13 residues. In DNA, the CDR3 is TGTGCCAGCTCACCAGACAGAACTCGGGAAGCTTTCTTT. Its protein is CASSPDRTREAFF. Full variable domain (outside the CDR3, taken from reference TRBV18 and TRBJ1-1): NAGVMQNPRHLVRRRGQEARLRCSPMKGHSHVYWYRQLPEEGLKFMVYLQKENIIDESGMPKERFSAEFPKEGPSILRIQQVVRGDSAAYFCASSPDRTREAFFGQGTRLTVV.

The genes are TRBV11-3 and TRBJ2-1, with 8 bases identical to TRBD2. The germline V gene encodes CDR1 SGHNT and CDR2 YENEEA. The CDR3 is 15 residues long. Trimming at V came to 4 bases and at J to 3 bases, leaving 5 bases not matched to a gene. The CDR3 sequence is CASSSGGENYNEQFF. The CDR3, as DNA: TGTGCCAGCAGCTCCGGGGGGGAGAACTACAATGAGCAGTTCTTC.

The chain joins TRBV7-9 to TRBJ1-4; D unresolved. The CDR3 extends over 12 amino acids. Trimming left V 1 base short and J 7 bases short, with 4 bases between. CDR1 SEHNR and CDR2 FQNEAQ come from the germline V gene (reference sequence). CDR3 loop: CASSLGGEKLFF. CDR3 nucleotides: TGTGCCAGCAGCTTAGGCGGTGAAAAACTGTTTTTT.

The chain couples TRBV30 to TRBJ2-5; 9 bases match TRBD2. The V gene's germline CDR1 is GTSNPN and CDR2 SVGIG (reference sequence). This CDR3 is built from 15 residues. The junction had 12 bases not matched to a gene; V was cut back by 5 bases and J by 5 bases. This CDR3 is CAWGGASGKGETQYF. CDR3 bases: TGTGCCTGGGGAGGGGCTAGCGGGAAAGGGGAGACCCAGTACTTC.

The gene calls are TRBV30 and TRBJ1-5; 7 bases map to TRBD1. The V gene's germline CDR1 is GTSNPN and CDR2 SVGIG (reference sequence). The CDR3 loop spans 16 amino acids. With 1 base clipped from V and 2 bases from J, the junction kept 8 bases outside the gene matches. This CDR3 reads CAWSENRGRGNQPQHF. CDR3 sequence (DNA): TGTGCCTGGAGTGAGAACAGGGGAAGAGGCAATCAGCCCCAGCATTTT.

The chain recombines TRBV28 with TRBJ2-5, with D perhaps TRBD2 (6 bases). The CDR3 spans 10 residues. Germline V gives CDR1 MDHEN, CDR2 SYDVKM. The ends were cut back, 8 bases at V and 7 bases at J, with 8 bases in the middle. CDR3 bases: TGTGCCAGCGGAGCGGGGACCCAGTACTTC. The encoded protein is CASGAGTQYF.

The chain joins TRBV5-6 to TRBJ2-1; D remains ambiguous. Germline CDR1 and CDR2: SGHDT and YYEEEE. The CDR3 loop spans 11 amino acids. Trimming removed 0 bases from V and 9 bases from J, with 4 bases in between. The CDR3 loop is CASSLGGEQFF. The CDR3 region has the DNA TGTGCCAGCAGCTTGGGAGGTGAGCAGTTCTTC.

The genes are TRBV4-1 and TRBJ2-7; 12 bases line up with TRBD2. CDR1 MGHRA and CDR2 YSYEKL come from the germline V gene. Losses at the gene ends were 0 bases for V and 6 bases for J; bases not matched to a gene: 6. This CDR3 spans 16 amino acids. The CDR3 reads CASSQDRLAGEVEQYF. CDR3 nucleotides: TGCGCCAGCAGCCAAGACCGACTAGCGGGAGAGGTCGAGCAGTACTTC.

The gene calls are TRBV5-1 and TRBJ2-3, with TRBD1 as a possible D gene (7 bases). Trimming left V 4 bases short and J 2 bases short, with 17 bases between. This CDR3 has 16 residues. Germline V lookup: CDR1 SGHRS, CDR2 YFSETQ. The CDR3 sequence is CASSAGTERITDTQYF. CDR3 coding DNA: TGCGCCAGCAGCGCGGGGACAGAGCGTATCACAGATACGCAGTATTTT.

The J gene is TRBJ2-1, the V gene TRBV2, with a tentative D call TRBD2 (7 bases). The CDR3 has 18 amino acids. V gave up 7 bases and J gave up 0 bases, with 22 bases separating them. The germline gives CDR1 SNHLY, CDR2 FYNNEI. For the CDR3, the DNA is TGTGCCAGCACCTGGGAGGGGGGTTCCCGACGCTCCTACAATGAGCAGTTCTTC. It translates to CASTWEGGSRRSYNEQFF.

The V gene is TRBV13, the J gene TRBJ1-4; 7 bases agree with TRBD1. CDR1 is PRHDT and CDR2 is FYEKMQ in the germline V gene (reference sequence). The CDR3 consists of 16 residues. Trimming at V came to 4 bases and at J to 5 bases, leaving 10 bases not matched to a gene. Here the CDR3 reads CASSYVTGQMNEKLFF. CDR3 nucleotides: TGTGCCAGCAGCTACGTCACGGGACAGATGAATGAAAAACTGTTTTTT. The whole variable domain, remainder taken from reference TRBV13 and TRBJ1-4, is AAGVIQSPRHLIKEKRETATLKCYPIPRHDTVYWYQQGPGQDPQFLISFYEKMQSDKGSIPDRFSAQQFSDYHSELNMSSLELGDSALYFCASSYVTGQMNEKLFFGSGTQLSVL.